This T cell receptor beta chain was observed in a study of blood T cells in healthy people across ages. In germline, CDR1 is MNHNS, CDR2 SASEGT. The CDR3 contains 17 residues. V lost 0 bases and J lost 0, with 12 bases in between. Next came a second PCR, run for roughly 6 to 11 cycles, which used a sample-barcoded 5' primer along with a J-beta primer mix. A 12-random-nucleotide template-switch adaptor tagged each cDNA molecule. MiXCR was run by TCRdb on the 5' RACE reads, yielding one entry per CDR3 protein. This table has some 690,000 distinct CDR3 sequences, about 20% appearing once. The individuals who served as donors were healthy Caucasians living in Russia, aged roughly 6 to 100. The table lists this clonotype with a few counts. No antigen is known for it. General study points: PBMCs that were unsorted prevented a conclusive naive versus antigen-experienced comparison.

This sequence was found in a man between 65 and 79 years old in good health. V gene TRBV6-1 combines with J gene TRBJ1-3; D not resolved. The sample taken for sequencing was blood. The CDR3, as DNA: TGTGCCAGCAGTGAAGCGCTTCTGGAGGGCTCTGGAAACACCATATATTTT. Translating it yields CASSEALLEGSGNTIYF.